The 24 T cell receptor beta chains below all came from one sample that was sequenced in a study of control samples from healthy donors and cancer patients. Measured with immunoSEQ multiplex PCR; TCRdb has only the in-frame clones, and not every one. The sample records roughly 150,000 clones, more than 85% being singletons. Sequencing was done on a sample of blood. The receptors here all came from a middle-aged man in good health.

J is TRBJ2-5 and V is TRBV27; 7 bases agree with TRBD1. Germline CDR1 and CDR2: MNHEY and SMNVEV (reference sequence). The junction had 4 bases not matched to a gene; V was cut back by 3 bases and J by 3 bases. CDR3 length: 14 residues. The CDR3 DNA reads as TGTGCCAGCAGTTTCGCAGGGGGTAAAGAGACCCAGTACTTC. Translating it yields CASSFAGGKETQYF.

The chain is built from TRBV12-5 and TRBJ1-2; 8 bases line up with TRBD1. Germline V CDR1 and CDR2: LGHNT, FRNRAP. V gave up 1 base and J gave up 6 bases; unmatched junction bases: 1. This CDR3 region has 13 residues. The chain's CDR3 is CASGLAGGHGYTF. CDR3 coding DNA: TGTGCTAGTGGTTTGGCAGGGGGCCATGGCTACACCTTC.

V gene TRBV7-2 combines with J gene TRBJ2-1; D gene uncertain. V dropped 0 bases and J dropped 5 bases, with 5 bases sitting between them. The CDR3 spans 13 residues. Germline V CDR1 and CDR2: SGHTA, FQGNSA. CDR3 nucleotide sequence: TGTGCCAGCAGCTTAGCTGAACACAATGAGCAGTTCTTC. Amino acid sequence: CASSLAEHNEQFF.

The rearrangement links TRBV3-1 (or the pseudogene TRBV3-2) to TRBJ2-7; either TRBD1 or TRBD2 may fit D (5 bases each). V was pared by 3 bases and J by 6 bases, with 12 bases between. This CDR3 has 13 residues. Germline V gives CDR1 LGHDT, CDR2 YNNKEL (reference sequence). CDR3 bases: TGTGCCAGCAGCCAGGGGGTATGGAGCGAGCAGTACTTC. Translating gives CASSQGVWSEQYF.

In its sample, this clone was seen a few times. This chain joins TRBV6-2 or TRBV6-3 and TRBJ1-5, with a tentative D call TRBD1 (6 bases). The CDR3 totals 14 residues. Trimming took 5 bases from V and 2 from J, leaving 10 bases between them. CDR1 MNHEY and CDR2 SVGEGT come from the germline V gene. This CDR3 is CASSLNRGNQPQHF. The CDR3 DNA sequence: TGTGCCAGCAGTCTAAACAGGGGCAATCAGCCCCAGCATTTT.

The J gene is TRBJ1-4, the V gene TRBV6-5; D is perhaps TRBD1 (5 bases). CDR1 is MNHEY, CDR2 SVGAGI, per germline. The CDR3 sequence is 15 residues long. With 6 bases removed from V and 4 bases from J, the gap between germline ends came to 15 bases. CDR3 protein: CASSPEWGVNEKLFF. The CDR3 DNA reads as TGTGCCAGCAGCCCGGAGTGGGGGGTTAATGAAAAACTGTTTTTT.

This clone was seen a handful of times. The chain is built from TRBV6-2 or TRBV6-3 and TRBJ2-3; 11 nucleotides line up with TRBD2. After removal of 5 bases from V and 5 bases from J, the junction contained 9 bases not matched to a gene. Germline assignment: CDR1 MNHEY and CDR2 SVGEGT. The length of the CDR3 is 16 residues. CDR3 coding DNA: TGTGCCAGCAGTGATCCTAGCGGGAGGTTTGGAGATACGCAGTATTTT. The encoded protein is CASSDPSGRFGDTQYF.

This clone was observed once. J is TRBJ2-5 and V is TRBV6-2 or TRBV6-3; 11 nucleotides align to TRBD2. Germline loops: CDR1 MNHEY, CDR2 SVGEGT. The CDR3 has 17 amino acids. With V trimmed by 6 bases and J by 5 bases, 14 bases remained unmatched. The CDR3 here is CASSHPLAGGSWETQYF. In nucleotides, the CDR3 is TGTGCCAGCAGCCACCCCTTAGCGGGAGGGAGTTGGGAGACCCAGTACTTC.

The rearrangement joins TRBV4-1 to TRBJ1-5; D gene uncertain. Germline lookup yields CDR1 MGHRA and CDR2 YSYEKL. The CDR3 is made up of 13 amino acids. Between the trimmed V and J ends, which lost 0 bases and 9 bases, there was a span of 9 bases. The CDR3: CASSQDGVRPQHF. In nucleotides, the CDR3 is TGCGCCAGCAGCCAAGACGGGGTTCGGCCCCAGCATTTT.

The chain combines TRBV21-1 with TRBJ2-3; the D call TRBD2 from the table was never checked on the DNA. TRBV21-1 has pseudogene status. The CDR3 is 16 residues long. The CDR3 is CASSKGRRGSTDTQYF. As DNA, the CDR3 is TGTGCCAGCAGCAAAGGCAGACGGGGAAGCACAGATACGCAGTATTTT.

The CDR3, as DNA: TGTGCCAGCAGTTCGTCACCCGGGACAGGGAGGCACACTGAAGCTTTCTTT. As protein: CASSSSPGTGRHTEAFF. The chain combines TRBV28 with TRBJ1-1, with TRBD1 matching 9 bases. The CDR3 has 17 residues. Trimming took 4 bases from V and 3 from J; bases not matched to a gene: 12. Germline V gene data show CDR1 as MDHEN and CDR2 as SYDVKM.

The CDR3 protein is CASSPWTGSDNEQFF. The DNA of the CDR3 is TGTGCCAGCAGCCCCTGGACAGGGTCCGACAATGAGCAGTTCTTC. This chain uses TRBV14 with TRBJ2-1; 8 bases align to TRBD1. Germline V gives CDR1 SGHDN, CDR2 FVKESK. Losses at the gene ends were 4 bases for V and 5 bases for J; bases not matched to a gene: 7. This CDR3 region has 15 residues.

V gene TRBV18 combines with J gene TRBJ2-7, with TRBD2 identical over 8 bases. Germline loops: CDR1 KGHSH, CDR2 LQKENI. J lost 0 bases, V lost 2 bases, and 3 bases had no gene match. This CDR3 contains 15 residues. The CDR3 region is CASSPGGRSSYEQYF. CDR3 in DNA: TGTGCCAGCTCACCAGGCGGGAGGAGCTCCTACGAGCAGTACTTC.

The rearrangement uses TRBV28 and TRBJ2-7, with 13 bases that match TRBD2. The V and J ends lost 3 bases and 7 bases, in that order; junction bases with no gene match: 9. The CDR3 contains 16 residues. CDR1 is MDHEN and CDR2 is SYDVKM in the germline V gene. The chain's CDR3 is CASSFQGLAGKGEQYF. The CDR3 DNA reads TGTGCCAGCAGTTTCCAGGGACTAGCGGGAAAGGGTGAGCAGTACTTC.

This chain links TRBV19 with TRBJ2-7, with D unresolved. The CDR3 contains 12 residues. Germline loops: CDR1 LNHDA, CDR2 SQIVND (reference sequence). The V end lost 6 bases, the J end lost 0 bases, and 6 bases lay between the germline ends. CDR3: CASRGSSYEQYF. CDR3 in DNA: TGTGCCAGTAGGGGCAGCTCCTACGAGCAGTACTTC.

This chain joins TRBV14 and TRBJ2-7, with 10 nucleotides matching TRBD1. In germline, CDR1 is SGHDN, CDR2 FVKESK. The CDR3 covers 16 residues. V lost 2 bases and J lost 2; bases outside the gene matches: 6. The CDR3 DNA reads TGTGCCAGCAGCCAATCACCGGGACAGGGGCCCTACGAGCAGTACTTC. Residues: CASSQSPGQGPYEQYF.

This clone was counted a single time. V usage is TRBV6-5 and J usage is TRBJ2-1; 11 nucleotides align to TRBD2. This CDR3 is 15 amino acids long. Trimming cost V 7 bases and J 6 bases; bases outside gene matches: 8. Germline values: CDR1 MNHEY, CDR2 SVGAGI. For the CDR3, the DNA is TGTGCCAGCAAACCACTCCTAGCGGGAGGCAATGAGCAGTTCTTC. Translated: CASKPLLAGGNEQFF.

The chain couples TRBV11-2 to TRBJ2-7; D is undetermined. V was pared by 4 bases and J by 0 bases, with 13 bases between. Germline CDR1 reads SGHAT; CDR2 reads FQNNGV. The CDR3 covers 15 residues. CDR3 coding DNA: TGTGCCAGCAGCTCGAGGCTTCCGAGCTCCTACGAGCAGTACTTC. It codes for CASSSRLPSSYEQYF.

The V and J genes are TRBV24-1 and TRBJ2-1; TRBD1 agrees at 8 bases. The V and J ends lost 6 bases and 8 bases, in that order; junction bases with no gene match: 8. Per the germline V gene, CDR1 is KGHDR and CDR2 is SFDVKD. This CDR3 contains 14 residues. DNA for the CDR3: TGTGCCACCAGTCGGCAGGGGGCGTCTTATGAGCAGTTCTTC. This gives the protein CATSRQGASYEQFF.

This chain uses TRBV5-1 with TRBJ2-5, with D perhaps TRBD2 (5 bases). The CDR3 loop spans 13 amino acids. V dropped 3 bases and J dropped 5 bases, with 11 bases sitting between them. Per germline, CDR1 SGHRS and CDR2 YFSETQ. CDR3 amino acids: CASSSDSGETQYF. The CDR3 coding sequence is TGCGCCAGCAGCTCGGACTCTGGTGAGACCCAGTACTTC.

The CDR3 nucleotides read TGTGCCAGCAGCTTAAAGTTTGGACGGAGAAACACTGAAGCTTTCTTT. Translated, it gives CASSLKFGRRNTEAFF. The V call is TRBV11-2, the J call TRBJ1-1; D not resolved. This CDR3 contains 16 residues. Germline loops: CDR1 SGHAT, CDR2 FQNNGV. Trimming left V 2 bases short and J 2 bases short, with 15 bases between.

CDR3 sequence: CASSLGARTNTGELFF. Written as DNA, the CDR3 is TGTGCCAGCAGCTTGGGGGCTAGGACGAACACCGGGGAGCTGTTTTTT. The chain links TRBV5-8 to TRBJ2-2; D gene unclear. Trimming removed 0 bases at V and 0 bases at J, with 9 bases between. The germline CDR1 and CDR2 sequences are SGHTS and YDEGEE. There are 16 residues in the CDR3.

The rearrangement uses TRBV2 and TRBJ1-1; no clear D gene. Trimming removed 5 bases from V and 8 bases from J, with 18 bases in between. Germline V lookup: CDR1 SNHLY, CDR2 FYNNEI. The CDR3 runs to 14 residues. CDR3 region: CASSPTVATVEAFF. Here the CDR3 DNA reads TGTGCCAGCAGTCCGACGGTGGCGACTGTAGAAGCTTTCTTT.

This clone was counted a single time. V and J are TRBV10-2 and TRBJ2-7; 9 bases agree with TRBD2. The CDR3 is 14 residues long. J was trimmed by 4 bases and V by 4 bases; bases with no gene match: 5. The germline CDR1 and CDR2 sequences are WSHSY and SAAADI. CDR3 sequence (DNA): TGCGCCAGCAGTGTATCAAGCGGGAGGTACGAGCAGTACTTC. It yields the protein CASSVSSGRYEQYF.